The subject of this entry is one T cell receptor (beta chain). This entry belongs to a study of preoperative IRX-2 immunotherapy in early breast cancer. Indicated treatment: preoperative locoregional IRX-2 cytokine immunotherapy. Germline CDR1 is MNHGY and CDR2 is SAAAGT. Trimming cost V 5 bases and J 3 bases, with 14 bases left between them. The CDR3 covers 15 residues. Here immunoSEQ multiplex PCR was the method, and the copy in TCRdb shows in-frame clones only, minus some. Counted here are approximately 24,000 clones, about 81% occurring once; the ten biggest clones make up less than 1.5%. Sequences were derived from lymph node tissue, sampled after IRX-2 immunotherapy. V and J are TRBV6-8 and TRBJ2-1; no firm D call. The clonotype originates from a human donor with breast cancer. Written as DNA, the CDR3 is TGTGCCAGCAGTATTCGGGCAGGCCTCTACAATGAGCAGTTCTTC. This codes for CASSIRAGLYNEQFF.